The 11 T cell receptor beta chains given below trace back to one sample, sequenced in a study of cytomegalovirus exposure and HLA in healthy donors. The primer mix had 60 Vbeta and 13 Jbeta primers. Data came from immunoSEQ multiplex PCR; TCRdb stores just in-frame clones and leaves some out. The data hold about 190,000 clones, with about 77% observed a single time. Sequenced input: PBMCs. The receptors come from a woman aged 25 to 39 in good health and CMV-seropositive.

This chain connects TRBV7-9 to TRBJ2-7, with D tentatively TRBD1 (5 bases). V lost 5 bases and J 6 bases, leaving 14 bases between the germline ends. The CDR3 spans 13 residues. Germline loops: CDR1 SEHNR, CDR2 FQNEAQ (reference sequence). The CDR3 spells CASSQGPRFEQYF. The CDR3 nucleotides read TGTGCCAGCAGCCAGGGCCCGCGCTTCGAGCAGTACTTC.

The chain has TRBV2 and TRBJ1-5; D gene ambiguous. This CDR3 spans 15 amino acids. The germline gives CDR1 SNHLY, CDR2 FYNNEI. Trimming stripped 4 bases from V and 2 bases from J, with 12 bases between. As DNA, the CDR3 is TGTGCCAGCAGTGTAGACCAAGCGGGCAATCAGCCCCAGCATTTT. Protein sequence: CASSVDQAGNQPQHF.

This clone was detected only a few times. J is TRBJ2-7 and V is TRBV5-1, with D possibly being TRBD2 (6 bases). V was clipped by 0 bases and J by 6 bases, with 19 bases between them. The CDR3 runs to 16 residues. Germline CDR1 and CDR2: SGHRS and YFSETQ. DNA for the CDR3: TGCGCCAGCAGCTTGGCCGGAGGGCTAGCTCAAACCGAGCAGTACTTC. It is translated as CASSLAGGLAQTEQYF.

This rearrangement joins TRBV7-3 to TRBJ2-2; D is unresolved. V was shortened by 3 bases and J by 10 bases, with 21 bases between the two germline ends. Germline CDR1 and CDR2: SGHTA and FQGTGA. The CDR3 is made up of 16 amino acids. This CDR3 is CASSFVRQGGLAELFF. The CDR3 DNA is TGTGCCAGCAGCTTTGTTCGTCAAGGTGGGCTGGCGGAGCTGTTTTTT.

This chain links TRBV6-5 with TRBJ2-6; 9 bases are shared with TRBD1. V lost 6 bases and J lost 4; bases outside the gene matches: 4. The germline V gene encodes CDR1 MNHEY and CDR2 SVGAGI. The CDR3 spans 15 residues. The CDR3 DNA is TGTGCCAGCAGCACAGGGGGCGCCGGGGCCAACGTCCTGACTTTC. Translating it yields CASSTGGAGANVLTF.

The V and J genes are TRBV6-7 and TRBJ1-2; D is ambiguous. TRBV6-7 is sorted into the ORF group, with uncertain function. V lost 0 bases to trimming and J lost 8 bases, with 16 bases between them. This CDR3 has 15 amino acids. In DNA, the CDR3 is TGTGCCAGCAGTTACTCGTCGCGCCGCGGTGGGGGCTACACCTTC. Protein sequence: CASSYSSRRGGGYTF.

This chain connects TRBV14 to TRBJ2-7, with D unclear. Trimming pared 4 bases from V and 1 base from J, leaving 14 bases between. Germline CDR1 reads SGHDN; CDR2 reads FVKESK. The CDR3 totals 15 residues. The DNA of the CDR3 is TGTGCCAGCAGCCCCCCGCCCCCCCTATCCTACGAGCAGTACTTC. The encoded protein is CASSPPPPLSYEQYF. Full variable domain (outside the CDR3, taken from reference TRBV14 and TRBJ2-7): EAGVTQFPSHSVIEKGQTVTLRCDPISGHDNLYWYRRVMGKEIKFLLHFVKESKQDESGMPNNRFLAERTGGTYSTLKVQPAELEDSGVYFCASSPPPPLSYEQYFGPGTRLTVT.

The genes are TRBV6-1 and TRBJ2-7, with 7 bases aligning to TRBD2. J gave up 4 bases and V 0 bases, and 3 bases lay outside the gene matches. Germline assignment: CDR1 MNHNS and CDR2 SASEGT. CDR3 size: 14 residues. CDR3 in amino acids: CASSEAAAGYEQYF. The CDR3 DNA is TGTGCCAGCAGTGAAGCAGCAGCGGGGTACGAGCAGTACTTC.

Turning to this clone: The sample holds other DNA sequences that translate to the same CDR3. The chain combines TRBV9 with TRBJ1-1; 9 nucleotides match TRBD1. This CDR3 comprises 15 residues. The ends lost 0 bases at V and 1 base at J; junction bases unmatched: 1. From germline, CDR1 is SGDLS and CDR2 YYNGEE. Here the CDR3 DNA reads TGTGCCAGCAGCGTAGTGGACAGGGGGAACACTGAAGCTTTCTTT. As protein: CASSVVDRGNTEAFF. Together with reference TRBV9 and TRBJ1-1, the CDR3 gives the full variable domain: DSGVTQTPKHLITATGQRVTLRCSPRSGDLSVYWYQQSLDQGLQFLIQYYNGEERAKGNILERFSAQQFPDLHSELNLSSLELGDSALYFCASSVVDRGNTEAFFGQGTRLTVV.

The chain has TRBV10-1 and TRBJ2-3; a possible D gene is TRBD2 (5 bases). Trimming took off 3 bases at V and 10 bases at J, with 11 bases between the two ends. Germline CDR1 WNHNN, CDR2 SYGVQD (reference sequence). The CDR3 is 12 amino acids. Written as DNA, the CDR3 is TGCGCCAGCAGTGATTTCGAGGGATCGCAGTATTTT. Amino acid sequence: CASSDFEGSQYF.

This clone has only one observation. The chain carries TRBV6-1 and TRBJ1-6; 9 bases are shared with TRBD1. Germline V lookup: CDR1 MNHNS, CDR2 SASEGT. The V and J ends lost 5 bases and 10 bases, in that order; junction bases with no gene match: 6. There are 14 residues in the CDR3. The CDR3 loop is CASSFRDRDSPLHF. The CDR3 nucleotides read TGTGCCAGCAGTTTCAGGGACAGGGACTCACCCCTCCACTTT.